One and the same sample provided the 15 T cell receptor beta chains below, sequenced in a study of cytomegalovirus exposure and HLA in healthy donors. It was with 60 Vbeta and 13 Jbeta primers that the PCR ran. The protocol was immunoSEQ multiplex PCR, while the TCRdb copy is restricted to in-frame clones and leaves out a portion. The sample comprises about 120,000 clones, roughly 80% of which are singletons, and roughly 4% rests with the top ten. Sequenced material: PBMCs. The receptor set was obtained from a man between 18 and 35 years old in good health and CMV-seropositive.

V and J are TRBV4-1 and TRBJ2-5; 7 bases are a match to TRBD1. The junction had 15 bases not matched to a gene; V was cut back by 0 bases and J by 8 bases. This CDR3 region has 17 residues. Per the germline V gene, CDR1 is MGHRA and CDR2 is YSYEKL. The CDR3 nucleotides read TGCGCCAGCAGCCAAGATCTTATCTCGGGACAGTTGATAACCCAGTACTTC. This translates into CASSQDLISGQLITQYF.

This clone was seen just once. The chain joins TRBV11-2 to TRBJ1-2; D ambiguous. Germline loops: CDR1 SGHAT, CDR2 FQNNGV. The CDR3 loop spans 14 amino acids. V was clipped by 5 bases and J by 6 bases, with 16 bases between them. CDR3 bases: TGTGCCAGCAGCCGTACAACCCGGGGAAATGGCTACACCTTC. Its protein product is CASSRTTRGNGYTF.

The rearrangement links TRBV7-9 to TRBJ1-3; D is unresolved. CDR1 SEHNR and CDR2 FQNEAQ come from the germline V gene (reference sequence). Deletions cut 2 bases from V and 0 bases from J, with 5 bases between. The CDR3 spans 14 residues. The CDR3 here is CASSLQRSGNTIYF. CDR3 coding DNA: TGTGCCAGCAGCTTACAGCGCTCTGGAAACACCATATATTTT.

J is TRBJ2-5 and V is TRBV19; D perhaps matches TRBD1 (6 bases). CDR3 length: 16 residues. Germline assignment: CDR1 LNHDA and CDR2 SQIVND (reference sequence). Trimming removed 7 bases at V and 2 bases at J, with 20 bases between. The CDR3 spells CASTATGTTIQETQYF. Written as DNA, the CDR3 is TGTGCCAGTACGGCGACCGGGACAACGATACAAGAGACCCAGTACTTC.

This chain uses TRBV18 with TRBJ2-1; D unresolved. Looked up from germline, CDR1 is KGHSH and CDR2 is LQKENI. V lost 6 bases and J 2 bases, leaving 17 bases between the germline ends. There are 16 residues in the CDR3. The chain's CDR3 is CASSILQQRTYNEQFF. DNA of the CDR3: TGTGCCAGCTCCATACTTCAGCAGAGGACCTACAATGAGCAGTTCTTC.

This rearrangement joins TRBV4-1 to TRBJ1-4; D is ambiguous. Trimming stripped 1 base from V and 3 bases from J, with 18 bases between. This CDR3 comprises 18 residues. Looked up from germline, CDR1 is MGHRA and CDR2 is YSYEKL. The CDR3 sequence: CASSQVGSVRVANEKLFF. CDR3 sequence (DNA): TGCGCCAGCAGCCAAGTAGGATCGGTACGGGTAGCTAATGAAAAACTGTTTTTT.

The rearrangement joins TRBV12-5 to TRBJ2-1, with a possible D match to TRBD1 (6 bases). With 6 bases removed from V and 6 bases from J, the gap between germline ends came to 15 bases. The germline V gene encodes CDR1 LGHNT and CDR2 FRNRAP. The CDR3 loop spans 14 amino acids. In DNA, the CDR3 is TGTGCTAGTGGGCCACAACAGGGTACCAATGAGCAGTTCTTC. Translating it yields CASGPQQGTNEQFF.

The CDR3 is CAISGTSGGAFEFF. The CDR3 DNA is TGTGCCATCAGTGGGACTAGCGGGGGGGCATTCGAGTTCTTC. The gene calls are TRBV10-3 and TRBJ2-1; TRBD2 matches at 15 bases. Germline V gene sequence: CDR1 ENHRY, CDR2 SYGVKD. J was trimmed by 14 bases and V by 4 bases; bases with no gene match: 6. There are 14 residues in the CDR3.

This rearrangement joins TRBV25-1 to TRBJ1-4; 8 positions match TRBD1. After removal of 6 bases from V and 7 bases from J, the junction contained 7 bases not matched to a gene. This CDR3 spans 14 amino acids. CDR1 MGHDK and CDR2 SYGVNS come from the germline V gene. The CDR3 DNA reads as TGTGCCAGCAGGCTACAGGGGGGTACTGAAAAACTGTTTTTT. As protein: CASRLQGGTEKLFF. Using reference TRBV25-1 and TRBJ1-4 for the parts outside the CDR3, the full variable domain is EADIYQTPRYLVIGTGKKITLECSQTMGHDKMYWYQQDPGMELHLIHYSYGVNSTEKGDLSSESTVSRIRTEHFPLTLESARPSHTSQYLCASRLQGGTEKLFFGSGTQLSVL.

This sequence joins TRBV5-3 and TRBJ1-2; TRBD1 is a possible D gene (6 bases). TRBV5-3 is sorted into the ORF group, with uncertain function. V was cut by 5 bases and J by 6 bases, with 14 bases left in between. CDR3 size: 13 residues. CDR3 residues: CARRQDRWNGYTF. CDR3 DNA: TGTGCCAGAAGACAAGACAGGTGGAATGGCTACACCTTC.

The rearrangement uses TRBV4-3 and TRBJ2-1; maybe TRBD2 (6 bases). V lost 3 bases and J lost 8, with 20 bases in between. From germline, CDR1 is LGHNA and CDR2 YSLEER. The CDR3 consists of 16 residues. The CDR3 reads CASSQWDSPRAHEQFF. For the CDR3, the DNA is TGCGCCAGCAGCCAGTGGGACTCCCCCCGGGCTCATGAGCAGTTCTTC.

The DNA of the CDR3 is TGTGCCAGCACCAGAGGGGGAAACGAGCAGTACTTC. It is translated as CASTRGGNEQYF. The chain employs TRBV2 and TRBJ2-7; tentatively, D is TRBD1 (6 bases). Trimming took off 7 bases at V and 5 bases at J, with 12 bases between the two ends. The CDR3 consists of 12 residues. The germline V gene has CDR1 SNHLY and CDR2 FYNNEI. Using reference TRBV2 and TRBJ2-7 for the parts outside the CDR3, the full variable domain is EPEVTQTPSHQVTQMGQEVILRCVPISNHLYFYWYRQILGQKVEFLVSFYNNEISEKSEIFDDQFSVERPDGSNFTLKIRSTKLEDSAMYFCASTRGGNEQYFGPGTRLTVT.

The V and J genes are TRBV6-6 and TRBJ1-2; no clear D gene. The CDR3 is 15 amino acids. Per the germline V gene, CDR1 is MNHNY and CDR2 is SVGAGI (reference sequence). V dropped 2 bases and J dropped 4 bases, with 14 bases sitting between them. CDR3 amino acids: CASSYGGQSLYGYTF. The CDR3 coding sequence is TGTGCCAGCAGTTACGGTGGGCAGAGCCTCTATGGCTACACCTTC.

This chain connects TRBV2 to TRBJ2-5; possibly TRBD2 for D (5 bases). CDR3 length equals 13 residues. V lost 3 bases, J lost 4 bases, and 9 bases lay in between. The germline V gene encodes CDR1 SNHLY and CDR2 FYNNEI. CDR3 DNA sequence: TGTGCCAGCAGTGAGGACTTCGCAGAGACCCAGTACTTC. The encoded protein is CASSEDFAETQYF.

This chain connects TRBV2 to TRBJ2-6; 7 nucleotides align to TRBD1. Germline trimming cut 4 bases from V and 1 base from J; bases unmatched to any gene: 13. The germline V gene encodes CDR1 SNHLY and CDR2 FYNNEI. The CDR3 is 19 amino acids. The CDR3 nucleotides are TGTGCCAGCAGTGGGGACAGAGAGTATTGGGCATCTGGGGCCAACGTCCTGACTTTC. It is translated as CASSGDREYWASGANVLTF.